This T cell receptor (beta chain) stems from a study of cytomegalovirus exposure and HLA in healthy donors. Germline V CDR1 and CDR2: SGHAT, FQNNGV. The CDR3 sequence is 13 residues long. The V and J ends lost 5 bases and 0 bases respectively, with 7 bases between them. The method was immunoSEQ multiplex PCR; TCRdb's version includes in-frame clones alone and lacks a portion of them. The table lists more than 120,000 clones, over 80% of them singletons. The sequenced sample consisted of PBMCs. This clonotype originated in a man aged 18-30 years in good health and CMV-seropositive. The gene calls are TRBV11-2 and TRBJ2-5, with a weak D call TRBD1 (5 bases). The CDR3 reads CASSRGNQETQYF. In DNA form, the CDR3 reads TGTGCCAGCAGCAGGGGAAACCAAGAGACCCAGTACTTC.